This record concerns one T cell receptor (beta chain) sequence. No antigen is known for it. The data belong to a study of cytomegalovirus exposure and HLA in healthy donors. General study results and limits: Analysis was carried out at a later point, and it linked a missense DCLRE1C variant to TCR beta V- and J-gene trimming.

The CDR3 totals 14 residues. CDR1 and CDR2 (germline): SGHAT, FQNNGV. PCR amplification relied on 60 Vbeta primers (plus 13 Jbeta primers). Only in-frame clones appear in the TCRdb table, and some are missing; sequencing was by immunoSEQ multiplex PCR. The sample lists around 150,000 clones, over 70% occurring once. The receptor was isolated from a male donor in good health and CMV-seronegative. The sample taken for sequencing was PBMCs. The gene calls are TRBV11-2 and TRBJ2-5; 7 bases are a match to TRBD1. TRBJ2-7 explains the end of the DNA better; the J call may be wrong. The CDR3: CASNRGQWGLEQYF. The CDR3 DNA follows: TGTGCCAGCAATAGGGGACAGTGGGGTCTCGAGCAGTACTTC.